Shown below are 24 T cell receptor beta chains from a single sample sequenced in a study of T cells in Graves' hyperthyroidism and ophthalmopathy. Amplification yielded TCR beta CDR3 regions, with RNA transcripts as the source. HTBI primers were employed in a first-round RT-PCR of the TCR CDR3. TCRdb re-analysed the multiplex PCR reads in MiXCR, keeping a single row per CDR3 protein. The repertoire holds around 180,000 distinct CDR3 sequences, with about 18% as singletons. Sequencing was done on a sample of blood. These receptors were collected from a woman in her fifties or sixties with Graves' hyperthyroidism.

Only a few counts were recorded for this clonotype. The J gene is TRBJ1-2, the V gene TRBV19; perhaps TRBD1 as D (5 bases). CDR1 is LNHDA, CDR2 SQIVND, per germline (reference sequence). The germline V and J ends were trimmed by 7 bases and 6 bases, with 12 bases remaining between them. CDR3 length equals 12 residues. The CDR3 DNA follows: TGTGCCAGTACCTCCTGGGGGGATGGCTACACCTTC. Translated, it gives CASTSWGDGYTF.

There are many counts of this clonotype. The gene calls are TRBV19 and TRBJ1-1, with TRBD1 matching over 9 bases. The germline gives CDR1 LNHDA, CDR2 SQIVND (reference sequence). V trimming: 9 bases; J trimming: 1 base; junction bases outside the gene matches: 6. The CDR3 has 14 amino acids. The CDR3 region has the DNA TGTGCCAGCCGGACGGGACAGGGGAACACTGAAGCTTTCTTT. Translated: CASRTGQGNTEAFF.

Notes on this clonotype: This may be a read error, as it is one base from a much larger clone. The chain combines TRBV2 with TRBJ2-2, with 9 bases aligning to TRBD1. The CDR3 is 15 residues long. Germline V gives CDR1 SNHLY, CDR2 FYNNEI. V lost 5 bases to trimming and J lost 2 bases; unmatched junction nucleotides: 3. CDR3 nucleotide sequence: TGTGCCAGCAGTTGGACAGGGGAAAACACCGGGGAGCTGTTTTTT. Translation gives CASSWTGENTGELFF.

This clonotype occurred many times. The V gene is TRBV7-3, the J gene TRBJ1-1; 9 bases line up with TRBD1. V gave up 1 base and J gave up 0 bases; unmatched junction bases: 6. Germline V gene lookup returns CDR1 SGHTA and CDR2 FQGTGA. The CDR3 has 17 residues. The CDR3 loop reads CASSLMGQGVLNTEAFF. The DNA of the CDR3 is TGTGCCAGCAGCTTAATGGGACAGGGAGTTTTGAACACTGAAGCTTTCTTT.

Comments on this clonotype: This may be a read error: a much more frequent sequence differs by one nucleotide. The genes are TRBV7-9 and TRBJ2-1; D is possibly TRBD1 or TRBD2 (6 bases each). The CDR3 sequence is 16 residues long. Per the germline V gene, CDR1 is SEHNR and CDR2 is FQNEAQ (reference sequence). Trimming removed 5 bases at V and 1 base at J, with 15 bases between. The CDR3 is CASSPIEGGSYNEQFF. The CDR3 DNA reads as TGTGCCAGCAGCCCGATCGAGGGGGGTTCCTACAATGAGCAGTTCTTC.

This clonotype was picked up many times. This sequence joins TRBV27 and TRBJ2-2; D is unclear. The germline V and J ends were trimmed by 2 bases and 2 bases, with 6 bases remaining between them. This CDR3 is built from 14 residues. CDR1 is MNHEY and CDR2 is SMNVEV in the germline V gene (reference sequence). The CDR3 loop reads CASSLAENTGELFF. The CDR3 DNA is TGTGCCAGCAGTTTAGCGGAAAACACCGGGGAGCTGTTTTTT.

This clonotype was detected ten times or more. CDR3 amino acids: CASRRGGAAYEQYF. CDR3 sequence (DNA): TGTGCTAGTAGGCGGGGGGGGGCAGCATACGAGCAGTACTTC. The V and J genes are TRBV6-1 and TRBJ2-7; 9 bases map to TRBD2. Germline V gene sequence: CDR1 MNHNS, CDR2 SASEGT. The CDR3 runs 14 residues.

This clonotype was found many times. The rearrangement links TRBV7-2 to TRBJ1-6; D unclear. CDR1 SGHTA and CDR2 FQGNSA come from the germline V gene. Deletions cut 6 bases from V and 7 bases from J, with 13 bases between. This CDR3 region has 14 residues. The CDR3 loop reads CASRNQQRNSPLHF. The DNA of the CDR3 is TGTGCCAGCAGAAACCAACAAAGAAATTCACCCCTCCACTTT. Filled out from reference TRBV7-2 and TRBJ1-6, the complete variable domain reads GAGVSQSPSNKVTEKGKDVELRCDPISGHTALYWYRQSLGQGLEFLIYFQGNSAPDKSGLPSDRFSAERTGGSVSTLTIQRTQQEDSAVYLCASRNQQRNSPLHFGNGTRLTVT.

This clonotype was observed many times. The chain carries TRBV20-1 and TRBJ2-2; a possible D gene is TRBD1 (6 bases). The V gene's germline CDR1 is DFQATT and CDR2 SNEGSKA (reference sequence). Trimming took off 1 base at V and 1 base at J, with 10 bases between the two ends. The length of the CDR3 is 15 residues. Written as DNA, the CDR3 is TGCAGTGCTAGAGCCGGACAGATGAACACCGGGGAGCTGTTTTTT. Translation gives CSARAGQMNTGELFF.

This clonotype was observed many times. V gene TRBV6-1 combines with J gene TRBJ2-3; D gene uncertain. Germline lookup yields CDR1 MNHNS and CDR2 SASEGT. CDR3 length equals 13 residues. V lost 5 bases to trimming and J lost 1 base, with 7 bases between them. CDR3 DNA sequence: TGTGCCAGCAGTTACGCCGGCACAGATACGCAGTATTTT. Translated: CASSYAGTDTQYF.

This clonotype was found a few times. This chain connects TRBV9 to TRBJ1-4; D is undetermined. This CDR3 comprises 14 residues. Germline loops: CDR1 SGDLS, CDR2 YYNGEE. V lost 5 bases to trimming and J lost 5 bases, with 13 bases between them. CDR3 amino acids: CASSPAQRNEKLFF. In nucleotides, the CDR3 is TGTGCCAGCAGTCCGGCCCAGCGCAATGAAAAACTGTTTTTT.

This clonotype was recorded a few times. The CDR3 coding sequence is TGTGCCAGCAGCCCCCCAGGCGTTGGGGCCAACGTCCTGACTTTC. This gives the protein CASSPPGVGANVLTF. The chain has TRBV9 and TRBJ2-6; D gene uncertain. The CDR3 sequence is 15 residues long. Trimming stripped 4 bases from V and 3 bases from J, with 11 bases between. Germline V gives CDR1 SGDLS, CDR2 YYNGEE. Supplemented by reference TRBV9 and TRBJ2-6, the full variable domain reads DSGVTQTPKHLITATGQRVTLRCSPRSGDLSVYWYQQSLDQGLQFLIQYYNGEERAKGNILERFSAQQFPDLHSELNLSSLELGDSALYFCASSPPGVGANVLTFGAGSRLTVL.

This clonotype came up many times. The V call is TRBV28, the J call TRBJ1-5, with 7 positions matching TRBD1. V dropped 6 bases and J dropped 7; count of bases not matched to a gene: 9. From germline, CDR1 is MDHEN and CDR2 SYDVKM. The CDR3 loop spans 14 amino acids. CDR3 region: CASSRDRARQPQHF. DNA for the CDR3: TGTGCCAGCAGCAGAGACAGGGCCAGACAGCCCCAGCATTTT.

This clonotype was picked up many times. J is TRBJ1-1 and V is TRBV11-2; 8 bases line up with TRBD1. Germline-derived CDR1 and CDR2 are SGHAT and FQNNGV. This CDR3 is built from 12 residues. J lost 9 bases, V lost 5 bases, and 5 bases had no gene match. The CDR3 DNA reads as TGTGCCAGCAGCCCGGACAGGGTAAAAGCTTTCTTT. The encoded protein is CASSPDRVKAFF.

The table lists this clonotype with many counts. In DNA, the CDR3 is TGTGCCAGCAGCTTGGCCGATGAGCAGTTCTTC. As protein: CASSLADEQFF. V is TRBV7-9 and J is TRBJ2-1; D ambiguous. Looked up from germline, CDR1 is SEHNR and CDR2 is FQNEAQ (reference sequence). Between the trimmed V and J ends, which lost 3 bases and 8 bases, there was a span of 5 bases. The CDR3 runs to 11 residues.

This clonotype appeared many times. The chain links TRBV28 to TRBJ2-7, with D uncertain. The V and J ends lost 1 base and 6 bases respectively, with 13 bases between them. CDR3 length: 14 residues. The germline CDR1 and CDR2 sequences are MDHEN and SYDVKM. The CDR3 reads CASSLSWGWSEQYF. The CDR3, as DNA: TGTGCCAGCAGTTTATCCTGGGGTTGGTCCGAGCAGTACTTC.

Many counts were recorded for this clonotype. This sequence joins TRBV28 and TRBJ2-5; D gene uncertain. Germline V gene data show CDR1 as MDHEN and CDR2 as SYDVKM. Trimming shortened V by 7 bases and J by 1 base, and 10 bases separated the two germline ends. This CDR3 spans 13 amino acids. In DNA form, the CDR3 reads TGTGCCAGCACCGCCCCCATCCAAGAGACCCAGTACTTC. It encodes CASTAPIQETQYF. Full variable domain (remainder filled in from reference TRBV28 and TRBJ2-5): DVKVTQSSRYLVKRTGEKVFLECVQDMDHENMFWYRQDPGLGLRLIYFSYDVKMKEKGDIPEGYSVSREKKERFSLILESASTNQTSMYLCASTAPIQETQYFGPGTRLLVL.

The sample holds many counts of this clonotype. The chain combines TRBV7-9 with TRBJ1-1, with D unresolved. CDR1 and CDR2 from the germline V gene are SEHNR and FQNEAQ (reference sequence). There are 11 residues in the CDR3. Trimming left V 9 bases short and J 2 bases short, with 7 bases between. The CDR3 nucleotides are TGTGCCAGTACAAAAAACACTGAAGCTTTCTTT. It yields the protein CASTKNTEAFF. Based on the CDR3 plus reference TRBV7-9 and TRBJ1-1, the full variable domain is DTGVSQNPRHKITKRGQNVTFRCDPISEHNRLYWYRQTLGQGPEFLTYFQNEAQLEKSRLLSDRFSAERPKGSFSTLEIQRTEQGDSAMYLCASTKNTEAFFGQGTRLTVV.

The chain uses TRBV12-3 or TRBV12-4 and TRBJ2-2, with 12 bases fitting TRBD2. V shed 8 bases and J 9 bases; nucleotides not matched to a gene: 1. CDR3 length equals 12 residues. DNA for the CDR3: TGTGCCAGCGGACTAGCGGGATGGGAGCTGTTTTTT. This encodes CASGLAGWELFF.

CDR3 DNA sequence: TGTGCCAGCAGCCCTTCCCCCGGGACTAGCATCTCAGACGGGGAGCTGTTTTTT. Protein: CASSPSPGTSISDGELFF. The V and J genes are TRBV3-1 and TRBJ2-2; TRBD2 agrees at 9 bases. CDR1 LGHDT and CDR2 YNNKEL come from the germline V gene (reference sequence). This CDR3 is 18 amino acids long. Trimming at V came to 4 bases and at J to 7 bases, leaving 16 bases not matched to a gene.

There are many counts of this clonotype. This chain links TRBV11-2 with TRBJ2-1, with 10 bases matching TRBD2. The junction had 6 bases not matched to a gene; V was cut back by 0 bases and J by 7 bases. Germline CDR1 is SGHAT and CDR2 is FQNNGV. The CDR3 runs to 16 residues. CDR3 sequence reads: CASSLDQRGGRNEQFF. The CDR3 region has the DNA TGTGCCAGCAGCTTAGACCAGCGGGGGGGCCGAAATGAGCAGTTCTTC.

This clonotype has a count of ten or more. The V and J genes are TRBV20-1 and TRBJ2-1; TRBD2 aligns across 11 bases. The CDR3 runs 14 residues. V dropped 3 bases and J dropped 3; count of bases not matched to a gene: 1. Germline lookup yields CDR1 DFQATT and CDR2 SNEGSKA (reference sequence). CDR3 protein: CSASSGGDYNEQFF. The CDR3 region has the DNA TGCAGTGCTAGTAGCGGGGGGGACTACAATGAGCAGTTCTTC.

The chain couples TRBV24-1 to TRBJ2-7; no reliable D call. The V and J ends lost 4 bases and 4 bases respectively, with 4 bases between them. The CDR3 totals 11 residues. CDR1 KGHDR and CDR2 SFDVKD come from the germline V gene. The CDR3 region has the DNA TGTGCCACCAGTGACCATTACGAGCAGTACTTC. Residues: CATSDHYEQYF.

The chain uses TRBV14 and TRBJ1-2; TRBD1 is a possible D gene (5 bases). The CDR3 spans 15 residues. CDR1 SGHDN and CDR2 FVKESK come from the germline V gene. V was clipped by 3 bases and J by 5 bases, with 16 bases between them. CDR3 loop: CASSQLPGPTYGYTF. As DNA, the CDR3 is TGTGCCAGCAGCCAGTTACCGGGACCAACATATGGCTACACCTTC.